This T cell receptor (beta chain) is from a study of radiotherapy plus CTLA-4 blockade in lung cancer. Looking at the study overall: Of all patients, about 17% responded objectively and 31% showed disease control.

Comments on this clone: Its antigen is not known.

The CDR3 runs to 14 residues. In germline, CDR1 is GTSNPN, CDR2 SVGIG (reference sequence). V lost 2 bases and J 2 bases, leaving 12 bases between the germline ends. Study-level results: Among blood TCR repertoires after radiotherapy plus ipilimumab, tumor-derived clones expanded.

Data came from immunoSEQ multiplex PCR; TCRdb stores just in-frame clones and leaves some out. Of fewer than 65,000 clones detected, approximately 84% appear once; the ten largest clones hold around 5.1%. Sequenced here: peripheral blood, sampled from a patient treated with radiotherapy plus ipilimumab. The origin of this receptor is a human donor with non-small cell lung cancer whose response to radiotherapy plus ipilimumab could not be evaluated. This chain links TRBV30 with TRBJ1-2; perhaps TRBD1 as D (5 bases). CDR3 amino acids: CAWSPETANYGYTF. In nucleotides, the CDR3 is TGTGCCTGGAGTCCCGAGACAGCCAACTATGGCTACACCTTC.